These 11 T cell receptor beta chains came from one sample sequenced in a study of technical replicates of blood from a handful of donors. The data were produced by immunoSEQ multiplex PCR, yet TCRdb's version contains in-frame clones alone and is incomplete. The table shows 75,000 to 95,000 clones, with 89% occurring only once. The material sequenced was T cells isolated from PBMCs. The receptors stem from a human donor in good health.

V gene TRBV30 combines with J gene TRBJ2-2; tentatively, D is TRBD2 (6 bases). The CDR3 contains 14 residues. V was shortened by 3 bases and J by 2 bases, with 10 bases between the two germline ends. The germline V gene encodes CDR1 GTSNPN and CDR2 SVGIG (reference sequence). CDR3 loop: CAWRASANTGELFF. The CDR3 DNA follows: TGTGCCTGGAGGGCTAGCGCAAACACCGGGGAGCTGTTTTTT.

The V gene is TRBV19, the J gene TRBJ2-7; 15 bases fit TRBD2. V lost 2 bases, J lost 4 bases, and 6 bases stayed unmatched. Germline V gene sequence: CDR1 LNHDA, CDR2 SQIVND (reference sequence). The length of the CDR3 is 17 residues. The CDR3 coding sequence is TGTGCCAGTAGTATATTTTCGGGACTAGCGGGAGGATACGAGCAGTACTTC. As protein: CASSIFSGLAGGYEQYF.

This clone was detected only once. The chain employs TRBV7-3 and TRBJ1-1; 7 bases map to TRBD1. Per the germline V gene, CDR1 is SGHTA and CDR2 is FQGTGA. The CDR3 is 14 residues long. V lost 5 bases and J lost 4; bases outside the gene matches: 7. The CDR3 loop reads CASSTTTGSTEAFF. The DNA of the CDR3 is TGTGCCAGCAGCACTACGACAGGGTCCACTGAAGCTTTCTTT. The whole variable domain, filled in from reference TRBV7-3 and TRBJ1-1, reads GAGVSQTPSNKVTEKGKYVELRCDPISGHTALYWYRQSLGQGPEFLIYFQGTGAADDSGLPNDRFFAVRPEGSVSTLKIQRTERGDSAVYLCASSTTTGSTEAFFGQGTRLTVV.

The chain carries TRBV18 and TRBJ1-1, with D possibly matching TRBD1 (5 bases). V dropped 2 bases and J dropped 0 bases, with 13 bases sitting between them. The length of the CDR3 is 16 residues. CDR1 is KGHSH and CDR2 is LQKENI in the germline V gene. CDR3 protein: CASSPVGGTLNTEAFF. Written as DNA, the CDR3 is TGTGCCAGCTCACCAGTCGGGGGGACCTTGAACACTGAAGCTTTCTTT.

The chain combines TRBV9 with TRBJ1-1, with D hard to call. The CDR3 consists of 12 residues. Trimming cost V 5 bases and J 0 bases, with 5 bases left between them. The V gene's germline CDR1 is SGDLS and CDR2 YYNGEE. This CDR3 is CASRGLNTEAFF. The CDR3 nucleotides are TGTGCCAGCAGGGGCCTGAACACTGAAGCTTTCTTT.

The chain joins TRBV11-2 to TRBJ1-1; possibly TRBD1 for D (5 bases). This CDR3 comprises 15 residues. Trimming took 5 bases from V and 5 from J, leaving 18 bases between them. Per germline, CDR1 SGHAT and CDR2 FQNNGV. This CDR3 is CASSPTPTGGTEAFF. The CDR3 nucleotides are TGTGCCAGCAGCCCAACCCCCACGGGGGGGACTGAAGCTTTCTTT. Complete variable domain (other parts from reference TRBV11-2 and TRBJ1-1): EAGVAQSPRYKIIEKRQSVAFWCNPISGHATLYWYQQILGQGPKLLIQFQNNGVVDDSQLPKDRFSAERLKGVDSTLKIQPAKLEDSAVYLCASSPTPTGGTEAFFGQGTRLTVV.

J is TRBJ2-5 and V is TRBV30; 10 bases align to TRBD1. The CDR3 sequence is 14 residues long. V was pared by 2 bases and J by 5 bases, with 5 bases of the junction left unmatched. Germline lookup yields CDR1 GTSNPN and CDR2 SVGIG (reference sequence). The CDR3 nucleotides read TGTGCCTGGAGTCCGGGACAGGGGTATGAGACCCAGTACTTC. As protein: CAWSPGQGYETQYF.

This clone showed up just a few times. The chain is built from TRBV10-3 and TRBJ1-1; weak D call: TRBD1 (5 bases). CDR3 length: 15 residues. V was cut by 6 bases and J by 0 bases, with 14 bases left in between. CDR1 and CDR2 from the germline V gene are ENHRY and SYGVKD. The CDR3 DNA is TGTGCCATCAGGGCGGTTGGGGGGATGAACACTGAAGCTTTCTTT. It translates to CAIRAVGGMNTEAFF.

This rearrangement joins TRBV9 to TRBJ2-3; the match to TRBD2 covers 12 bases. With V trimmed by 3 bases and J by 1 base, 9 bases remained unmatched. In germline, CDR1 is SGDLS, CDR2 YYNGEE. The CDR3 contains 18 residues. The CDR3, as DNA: TGTGCCAGCAGCGGAGAGACTAGCGGGAGAATCGGCACAGATACGCAGTATTTT. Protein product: CASSGETSGRIGTDTQYF.

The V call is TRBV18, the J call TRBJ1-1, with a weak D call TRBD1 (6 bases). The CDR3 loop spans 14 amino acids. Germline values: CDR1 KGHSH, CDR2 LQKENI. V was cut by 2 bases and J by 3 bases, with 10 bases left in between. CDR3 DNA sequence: TGTGCCAGCTCACCAGGACAGCGGTACACTGAAGCTTTCTTT. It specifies CASSPGQRYTEAFF. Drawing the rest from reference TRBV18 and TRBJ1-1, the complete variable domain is NAGVMQNPRHLVRRRGQEARLRCSPMKGHSHVYWYRQLPEEGLKFMVYLQKENIIDESGMPKERFSAEFPKEGPSILRIQQVVRGDSAAYFCASSPGQRYTEAFFGQGTRLTVV.

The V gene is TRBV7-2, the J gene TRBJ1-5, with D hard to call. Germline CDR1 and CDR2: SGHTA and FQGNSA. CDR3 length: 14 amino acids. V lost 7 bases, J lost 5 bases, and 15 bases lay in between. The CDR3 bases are TGTGCCAGCACCCAGGAATTTAAGGATCAGCCCCAGCATTTT. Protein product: CASTQEFKDQPQHF.